What follows describes a single T cell receptor (beta chain). Its specificity is unknown. The entry originates in a study of CD8 T cells in ankylosing spondylitis. Study results and caveats: Blood of patients with ankylosing spondylitis appeared to be characterized by a TCR beta motif of eight highly homologous variants.

Trimming left V 4 bases short and J 5 bases short, with 11 bases between. The germline gives CDR1 LGHDT, CDR2 YNNKEL (reference sequence). This CDR3 is 14 amino acids long. TCRdb redid the calling of the 5' RACE reads with MiXCR, one entry per CDR3 protein. Of 300,000 to 400,000 distinct CDR3 sequences in the sample, approximately 22% are singletons; the top ten hold under 15%. This chain joins TRBV3-1 and TRBJ1-4, with D unresolved. Sequenced input: blood, either unsorted or a sorted T cell fraction (not recorded which). The sequence came from a male donor with ankylosing spondylitis or in good health (not recorded which). The CDR3 sequence: CASSPLQGNEKLFF. The CDR3 DNA reads TGTGCCAGCAGCCCCCTACAAGGGAATGAAAAACTGTTTTTT. The entire variable domain, with the rest obtained from reference TRBV3-1 and TRBJ1-4, is as follows: DTAVSQTPKYLVTQMGNDKSIKCEQNLGHDTMYWYKQDSKKFLKIMFSYNNKELIINETVPNRFSPKSPDKAHLNLHINSLELGDSAVYFCASSPLQGNEKLFFGSGTQLSVL.